Ten or more counts support the clone carrying this TCR beta chain. Its antigen remains unidentified. Amplification of the TCR beta CDR3 regions used RNA transcripts (as template). HTBI-primed RT-PCR formed the first round, and a multiplex PCR formed the second. TCRdb processed the multiplex PCR reads anew with MiXCR; each CDR3 protein has one entry. The sample includes some 150,000 distinct CDR3 sequences, roughly two fifths of them seen just once. None of the included patients had other autoimmune diseases, uncontrolled infections, pregnancy or lactation, as these led to exclusion. The starting material, more than 8 ml of fresh peripheral blood, provided the PBMCs. This specimen comes from a study of Graves' ophthalmopathy and Graves' hyperthyroidism. Study in general: At initial diagnosis, peripheral blood was obtained, and this preceded any treatment. General study points: Between ophthalmopathy and stable hyperthyroidism, a 13-signature model drew a separation with roughly 88% sensitivity and around 80% specificity.

There are 15 residues in the CDR3. Trimming took off 5 bases at V and 1 base at J, with 15 bases between the two ends. CDR1 is MNHEY, CDR2 SMNVEV, per germline (reference sequence). The sample comprised peripheral blood. This chain joins TRBV27 and TRBJ2-7, with a tentative D call TRBD1 (6 bases). The clonotype was recovered from a man aged 25 to 40 with Graves' ophthalmopathy. The DNA for the CDR3 is TGTGCCAGCAGTCCCAACGGACAGATTTCCTACGAGCAGTACTTC. Protein: CASSPNGQISYEQYF.